This T cell receptor beta chain was identified in a study of T cell responses to AZD1222 COVID-19 vaccine. Study details: Pooling covered second doses at about 4 or about 12 weeks.

Libraries were prepared by immunoSEQ multiplex PCR; TCRdb keeps only in-frame clonotypes and omits some of them. The top ten hold roughly 5% of the sample, which has more than 110,000 clones, about 93% seen once. A word on this clone: Its antigen remains unidentified.

Study-wide findings and caveats: Unmutated variant regions are reportedly targeted by nearly half of spike-specific TCRs. Seropositive AZD1222 recipients at baseline numbered only five or six.

CDR3 size: 17 residues. The germline gives CDR1 SGHVS, CDR2 FNYEAQ. V lost 0 bases to trimming and J lost 3 bases, with 15 bases between them. The sequencing here drew on peripheral blood, taken on day 0 of AZD1222 vaccination. The V call is TRBV7-6, the J call TRBJ2-4; TRBD2 is a possible D gene (5 bases). The receptor was derived from an adult in good health. Written as DNA, the CDR3 is TGTGCCAGCAGCTTAGCGGCGGGCGACGTGGGCAAAAACATTCAGTACTTC. It yields the protein CASSLAAGDVGKNIQYF. The whole variable domain, filled in from reference TRBV7-6 and TRBJ2-4, reads GAGVSQSPRYKVTKRGQDVALRCDPISGHVSLYWYRQALGQGPEFLTYFNYEAQQDKSGLPNDRFSAERPEGSISTLTIQRTEQRDSAMYRCASSLAAGDVGKNIQYFGAGTRLSVL.